This T cell receptor (beta chain) is drawn from a study of cytomegalovirus exposure and HLA in healthy donors (dated by TCRdb to 2017 to 2019). Regarding the complete study: An earlier analysis of 550 to 700 of the donors reported 250 to 300 Gb of sequence data and more than 90 million unique TCR beta sequences from about 179 million T cells. HLA typing included class I and class II loci at four-digit resolution. Roughly five DR-DQ haplotypes were treated as single units for association and clustering because of strong linkage in the cohort. Every discovery cohort repertoire had been produced on one sequencing platform. Roughly 300 gigabases of sequencing data and 70 million to 100 million unique TCR sequences were included in an early release covering 550 to 650 HLA-typed donors. Of the roughly 400 genotyped donors, 65% to 90% were placed in the genetic ancestry cluster associated with self-reported Caucasian donors. Among 300 to 450 genotyped donors of the cohort, an average of about 240,000 unique TCR beta nucleotide sequences were sequenced per donor, roughly a sixth of them non-productive. In a later genetic analysis, genome-wide SNP genotypes for about three fifths of the roughly 670 donors were used, and that subset was treated as a discovery cohort. To study patterns of TCR occurrence, a later analysis re-analyzed previously published TCR beta repertoires from more than 550 donors and added high-resolution HLA genotyping. The number of donors typed differed by locus, with 629-630 for A, B, C, DRB1 and DQB1, more than 500 for DQA1, 606 for DPA1, and under 490 for DPB1. An earlier analysis of 587 of the donors used high-throughput TCR beta sequencing to judge whether each TCR beta V gene segment behaved as functional or pseudogenic. Donor age, sex, ethnicity and CMV serostatus were collected together with the repertoire data. Along with the approximately 650-subject first cohort, a separate validation cohort of around 110 different subjects was used. The study aimed to test whether cataloging public T cell receptors could reveal signatures of past pathogen exposure. The later analysis used no new phenotypic data to find candidate immune exposures, relying instead on TCR beta sequences and their occurrence across donors. The study combined high-throughput TCR immunosequencing, statistical association of individual TCRs with disease status, and machine learning to predict cytomegalovirus infection status. The study used immunosequencing to profile the T cell repertoires of around 600 subjects and linked those repertoires to cytomegalovirus serostatus.

The cohort consisted of some 730 healthy bone marrow donors. At the time of sampling, every cohort member was nominally healthy, though immune exposures that went unrecorded were likely present. The donor tested CMV seronegative, placing the donor among the 352 seronegative members of the cohort. Each donor provided a peripheral blood sample, and peripheral blood mononuclear cells were used for TCR beta sequencing. Genomic DNA was extracted from the blood cell samples with the Qiagen DNeasy Blood Extraction Kit. Results and caveats for the whole study, not just this receptor: In a later analysis, HLA-associated TCR beta chains showed more clonal expansion and lower generation probabilities than non-associated chains that were equally common. A further reported finding was that TCR beta sequences accurately predicted the HLA-A and HLA-B alleles for most subjects in the first cohort. Because the 87-base-pair reads could not distinguish some IMGT-functional V segments, including TRBV6-2 and TRBV6-3, those segments were excluded. Linkage disequilibrium might explain the correlated functional status among segregating V segments, but an unknown experimental factor could not be excluded. In an earlier analysis of around 600 of the donors, most TCR beta V segments were observed in productive rearrangements about 87% or about 30% of the time, broadly matching IMGT annotations. In a later analysis, most CMV-associated TCR beta chains were found to appear HLA-restricted, with HLA associations seemingly driven largely by CMV exposure. When HLA alleles, especially DR and DQ, strongly co-occurred, TCR associations were difficult to assign to individual alleles. Some 15 rarely observed V segments, including chromosome 9 orphons, were excluded from the earlier analysis of approximately 600 of the donors because counts were too low. Because some donors lacked HLA typing at each locus, the association tests relied only on the typed subset. The cohort was sequenced for TCR beta chains only, and without alpha or paired-chain data the features that could be detected were limited. The only immune exposure information available for the cohort was CMV serostatus. It was suggested by the authors that the approach could potentially be generalized to other disease states and immunological phenotypes. In a later genetic analysis, a missense DCLRE1C variant was associated with V-gene and J-gene trimming of TCR beta chains, and the association was replicated in an independent cohort. The classifier was reported to diagnose cytomegalovirus status with high specificity and sensitivity in both the original cohort and the validation cohort. A cluster of highly shared sequence variants was judged likely to represent a technical artifact of the sequencing pipeline. Across donors, most TCR sequences were observed very rarely, whereas some public TCRs were present in many individuals. In a later analysis, several top co-occurrence clusters were reported to appear linked to parvovirus B19, influenza, CMV and Epstein-Barr virus. In vitro tests confirmed that a few of the cytomegalovirus-associated TCR beta chains recognize cytomegalovirus antigens. In the study, 150 to 200 TCR beta chains were listed as associated with cytomegalovirus. A later analysis found that TCR association rates varied across HLA loci, with DRB1 alleles showing the most associated TCRs and HLA-C alleles the fewest. A later analysis associated about 18,000 TCR beta sequences with specific HLA alleles at a false discovery rate of 0.05. Roughly uniform sequencing depth across donors was assumed in presence/absence analyses, although this assumption may not hold. Compared with the approximately 670-donor mean, donors in an Asian-associated ancestry cluster had fewer N-insertions in productive TCRs, according to a later genetic analysis.

Libraries were prepared through the immunoSEQ multiplex PCR assay. A mixture of 60 forward primers for TCR Vbeta segments and 13 reverse primers for TCR Jbeta segments was used in the multiplex PCR. The CDR3 region of rearranged TCR beta genes was amplified from genomic DNA with a multiplex PCR assay. On the Illumina HiSeq System, the amplified TCR beta libraries were sequenced as 87-base-pair reads. The original pipeline was this. A later analysis counted around 72 million unique TCR beta chains across the 550 to 700 repertoires, and around 9.9 million of these chains were shared by at least two donors. A nearest-neighbor algorithm error-corrected the raw reads and collapsed the reads into unique sequences, merging closely related sequences to remove PCR and sequencing errors. Alignment of CDR3 sequences to IMGT reference sequences was used to assign V, D and J gene segments. For a sequence to be retained, at least a six-nucleotide match to both a V gene segment and a J gene segment was required. Rearrangements were called productive when the CDR3 lacked stop codons and stayed in frame with V and J; all others were non-productive. Following IMGT convention, CDR3 was defined as the stretch from the second conserved V-encoded cysteine up to the conserved J-encoded phenylalanine. The earlier analysis of about 620 of the donors excluded sequences that lacked an unambiguous match to a single V gene segment. In an earlier analysis of several hundred of the donors, V segments were called functional above 56.7% productive rearrangements and were called segregating when the between-donor standard deviation exceeded 5%. To diagnose cytomegalovirus status from the catalog of TCR beta chain sequences, a statistical classification framework was built. In a later analysis, V and J genes were assigned by comparing TCR nucleotide sequences against IMGT/GENE-DB human TR gene sequences. A later analysis assigned CDR3 sequences and most-parsimonious VDJ recombination scenarios with the TCRdist pipeline. In a later analysis, each TCR beta chain was defined by its CDR3 amino acid sequence together with its V-gene family, and reads lacking a unique V-gene family were excluded. To address suspected cross-contamination and a sequencing artifact, a later analysis removed approximately 590 highly shared, low-generation-probability nucleotide sequences. For each public chain, a later analysis derived a clonal expansion index from normalized ranks of inferred template counts within each repertoire. A later analysis computed generation probabilities with a VDJ recombination model fitted to out-of-frame rearrangements, and checked the results against IGoR. A later analysis scored TCR-TCR, TCR-HLA and TCR-CMV co-occurrence with hypergeometric tests, applying a repertoire-size bias correction to TCR pairs. A later analysis estimated false discovery rates by permuting HLA or CMV assignments 20 times. In a later analysis, co-occurring TCRs were grouped using DBSCAN, and TCRdist sequence similarity was added for clustering within HLA-allele-positive subsets. Repertoires with fewer than 30,000 or more than 120,000 public chains were left out of co-occurrence clustering, as were roughly five repertoires with anomalous nucleotide sharing. Entries here come from immuneACCESS through TCRdb and include only in-frame sequences with V and J called. Some clones fail to appear in such tables; in the studies checked, an unresolved V gene covers under half of the shortfall, and the cause of the remainder is unknown. Clone size and V and J calls were adopted from that table, with D and trimming inferred from the DNA. This sample gives about 160,000 clones in total; 80% of them show up just once. The ten most abundant clones make up around 4.5% of the sample.

Including the terminal cysteine and phenylalanine, the CDR3 comprises 13 residues. This entry keeps only the CDR3 DNA: 39 bases, framed from base 1. CDR1 and CDR2 (SNHLY, FYNNEI) derive from the germline V gene. Compared with germline, V lacks 6 bases and J lacks 3 bases; bases without a gene match: 5. Details on this clone: Its recognized antigen is unknown. Per-base qualities were not stored, and no clone one base away is much larger.

The sequence was obtained from a man aged 25-40 years in good health and CMV-seronegative. The chain joins TRBV2 to TRBJ2-7; the junction holds 7 bases that match TRBD1. Sample: PBMCs. The CDR3 has the sequence CASSGTERYEQYF. The nucleotide sequence reads TGTGCCAGCAGCGGGACAGAGCGCTACGAGCAGTACTTC. Reference TRBV2 and TRBJ2-7 proteins supply the regions before and after the CDR3; the full variable domain is: EPEVTQTPSHQVTQMGQEVILRCVPISNHLYFYWYRQILGQKVEFLVSFYNNEISEKSEIFDDQFSVERPDGSNFTLKIRSTKLEDSAMYFCASSGTERYEQYFGPGTRLTVT.